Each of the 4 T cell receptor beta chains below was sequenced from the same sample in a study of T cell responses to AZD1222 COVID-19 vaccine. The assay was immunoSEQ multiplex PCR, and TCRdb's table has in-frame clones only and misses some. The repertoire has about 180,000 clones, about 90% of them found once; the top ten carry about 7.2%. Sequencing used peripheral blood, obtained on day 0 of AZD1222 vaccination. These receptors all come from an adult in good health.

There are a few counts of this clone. CDR3 nucleotides: TGTGCCAGCAGCCGGACTAGCGTATCCTACGAGCAGTACTTC. Translating it yields CASSRTSVSYEQYF. This rearrangement joins TRBV7-2 to TRBJ2-7; TRBD2 matches 9 bases. The CDR3 extends over 14 amino acids. Germline loops: CDR1 SGHTA, CDR2 FQGNSA. Unmatched junction bases numbered 3, after V lost 5 bases and J lost 1 base. Full variable domain (rest looked up from reference TRBV7-2 and TRBJ2-7): GAGVSQSPSNKVTEKGKDVELRCDPISGHTALYWYRQSLGQGLEFLIYFQGNSAPDKSGLPSDRFSAERTGGSVSTLTIQRTQQEDSAVYLCASSRTSVSYEQYFGPGTRLTVT.

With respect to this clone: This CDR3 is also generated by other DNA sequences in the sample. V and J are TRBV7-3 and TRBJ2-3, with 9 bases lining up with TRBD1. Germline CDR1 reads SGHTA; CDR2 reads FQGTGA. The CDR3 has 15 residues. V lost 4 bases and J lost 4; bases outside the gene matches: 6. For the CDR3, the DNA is TGTGCCAGCAGCTCCCTGGGACAGGGCCCAGATACGCAGTATTTT. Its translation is CASSSLGQGPDTQYF.

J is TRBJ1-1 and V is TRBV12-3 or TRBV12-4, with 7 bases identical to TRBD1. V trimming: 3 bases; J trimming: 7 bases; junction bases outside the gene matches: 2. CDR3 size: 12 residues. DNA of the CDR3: TGTGCCAGCAGTTTGGACAGGTTTGAAGCTTTCTTT. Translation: CASSLDRFEAFF.

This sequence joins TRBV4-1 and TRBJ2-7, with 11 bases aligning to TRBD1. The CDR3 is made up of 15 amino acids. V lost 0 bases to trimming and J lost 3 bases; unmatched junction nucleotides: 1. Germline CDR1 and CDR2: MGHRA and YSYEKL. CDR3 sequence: CASSQEGTGGYEQYF. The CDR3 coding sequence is TGCGCCAGCAGCCAAGAGGGGACAGGGGGCTACGAGCAGTACTTC.